This T cell receptor (beta chain) was profiled in a study of T-cell reconstitution after alpha-beta-depleted transplantation in children. Findings of the study overall: T-cell counts and diversity at one year following transplant were attributed mainly to newly produced T cells. Reportedly, alpha-beta T cells present about two months post-transplant originated from several hundred expanded clones of graft origin. It was surviving recipient T cells and thymic progenitors that gave some patients high TCRbeta diversity at day 60.

This clonotype turned up a few times. What it recognizes is unknown. CDR1 and CDR2 from the germline V gene are SGHRS and YFSETQ. V lost 4 bases and J 2 bases, leaving 10 bases between the germline ends. The CDR3 runs 13 residues. A TCRbeta library incorporating unique molecular identifiers was prepared. TCRdb redid the calling of the PCR reads with MiXCR, one entry per CDR3 protein. Of roughly 670,000 distinct CDR3 sequences in the sample, roughly 13% are singletons; the top ten hold about 0.77%. The source was PBMCs, collected before TCRalphabeta/CD19-depleted stem cell transplant. The chain employs TRBV5-1 and TRBJ2-7; no reliable D call. This TCR came from a girl aged 2 to 9 with congenital amegakaryocytic thrombocytopenia, due to receive a stem cell transplant. The CDR3 loop is CASSHEATYEQYF. CDR3 DNA: TGCGCCAGCAGCCACGAGGCTACCTACGAGCAGTACTTC.